A selection of T cell receptor beta chains follows, all from one sample in a study of blood T cell repertoires in COVID-19. Sequenced by immunoSEQ multiplex PCR; TCRdb stores in-frame clones only, minus some. The data show about 100,000 clones, around nine tenths seen once. The sample consisted of peripheral blood. The receptors were sampled from an elderly man with acute or convalescent COVID-19. Both conserved end residues are part of each CDR3. A D gene is named only where the DNA matches it firmly. Where a row states a size, it is once, few, many or the class of an expanded clone; other rows omit it.

d_gene	v_gene	j_gene	abundance	CDR3aa	CDR3nt
TRBD1	TRBV6-2/TRBV6-3	TRBJ2-7	-	CASSYGQGFSYEQYF	TGTGCCAGCAGTTACGGACAGGGGTTTTCCTACGAGCAGTACTTC
-	TRBV6-5	TRBJ1-1	once	CASSSLRLDTEAFF	TGTGCCAGCAGCTCCCTCAGGTTGGACACTGAAGCTTTCTTT
-	TRBV6-6	TRBJ2-7	-	CASSPLSGYGDSYEQYF	TGTGCCAGCAGTCCTCTCTCGGGTTATGGCGATTCTTACGAGCAGTACTTC
-	TRBV19	TRBJ1-2	-	CASSRDNRVELYGYTF	TGTGCCAGTAGTAGAGACAACAGGGTGGAACTTTATGGCTACACCTTC
-	TRBV18	TRBJ1-5	-	CASSPGSGIQPQHF	TGTGCCAGCTCACCGGGATCAGGGATTCAGCCCCAGCATTTT
-	TRBV28	TRBJ2-2	once	CASKRRRGGELFF	TGTGCCAGCAAACGCAGGCGGGGCGGGGAGCTGTTTTTT
-	TRBV4-3	TRBJ2-3	-	CASSQDLSGVTDTQYF	TGCGCCAGCAGCCAAGATCTAAGCGGCGTCACAGATACGCAGTATTTT
-	TRBV5-1	TRBJ2-2	-	CASSIRTADNTGELFF	TGCGCCAGCAGCATCAGGACAGCTGATAACACCGGGGAGCTGTTTTTT
-	TRBV4-1	TRBJ1-5	-	CASSHGGNQPQHF	TGCGCCAGCAGCCATGGGGGGAATCAGCCCCAGCATTTT
-	TRBV6-5	TRBJ1-1	-	CASTSRVNTEAFF	TGTGCCAGCACGAGCAGGGTGAACACTGAAGCTTTCTTT
TRBD2	TRBV7-2	TRBJ2-4	-	CASSPILAGKQYF	TGTGCCAGCAGCCCTATACTAGCGGGAAAACAGTACTTC
TRBD2	TRBV3-1/TRBV3-2	TRBJ2-5	-	CASQPRGEWETQYF	TGTGCCAGCCAGCCCCGGGGGGAGTGGGAGACCCAGTACTTC